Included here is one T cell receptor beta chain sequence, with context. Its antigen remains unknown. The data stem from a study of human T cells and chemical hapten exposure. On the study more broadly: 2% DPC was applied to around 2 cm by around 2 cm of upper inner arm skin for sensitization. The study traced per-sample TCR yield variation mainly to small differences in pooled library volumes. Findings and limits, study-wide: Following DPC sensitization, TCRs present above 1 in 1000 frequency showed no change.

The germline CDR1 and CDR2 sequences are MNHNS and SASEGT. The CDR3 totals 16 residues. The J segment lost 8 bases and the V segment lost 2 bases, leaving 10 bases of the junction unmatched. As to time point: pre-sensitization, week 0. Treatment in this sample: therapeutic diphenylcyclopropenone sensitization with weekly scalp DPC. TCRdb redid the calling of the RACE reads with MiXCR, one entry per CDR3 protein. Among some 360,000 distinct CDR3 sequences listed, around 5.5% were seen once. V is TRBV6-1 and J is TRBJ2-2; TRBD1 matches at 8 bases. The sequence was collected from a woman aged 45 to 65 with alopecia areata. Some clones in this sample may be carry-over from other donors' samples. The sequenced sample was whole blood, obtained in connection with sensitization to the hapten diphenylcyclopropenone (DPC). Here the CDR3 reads CASSENGYRGWGELFF. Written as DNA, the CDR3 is TGTGCCAGCAGTGAAAACGGCTACAGGGGGTGGGGGGAGCTGTTTTTT.